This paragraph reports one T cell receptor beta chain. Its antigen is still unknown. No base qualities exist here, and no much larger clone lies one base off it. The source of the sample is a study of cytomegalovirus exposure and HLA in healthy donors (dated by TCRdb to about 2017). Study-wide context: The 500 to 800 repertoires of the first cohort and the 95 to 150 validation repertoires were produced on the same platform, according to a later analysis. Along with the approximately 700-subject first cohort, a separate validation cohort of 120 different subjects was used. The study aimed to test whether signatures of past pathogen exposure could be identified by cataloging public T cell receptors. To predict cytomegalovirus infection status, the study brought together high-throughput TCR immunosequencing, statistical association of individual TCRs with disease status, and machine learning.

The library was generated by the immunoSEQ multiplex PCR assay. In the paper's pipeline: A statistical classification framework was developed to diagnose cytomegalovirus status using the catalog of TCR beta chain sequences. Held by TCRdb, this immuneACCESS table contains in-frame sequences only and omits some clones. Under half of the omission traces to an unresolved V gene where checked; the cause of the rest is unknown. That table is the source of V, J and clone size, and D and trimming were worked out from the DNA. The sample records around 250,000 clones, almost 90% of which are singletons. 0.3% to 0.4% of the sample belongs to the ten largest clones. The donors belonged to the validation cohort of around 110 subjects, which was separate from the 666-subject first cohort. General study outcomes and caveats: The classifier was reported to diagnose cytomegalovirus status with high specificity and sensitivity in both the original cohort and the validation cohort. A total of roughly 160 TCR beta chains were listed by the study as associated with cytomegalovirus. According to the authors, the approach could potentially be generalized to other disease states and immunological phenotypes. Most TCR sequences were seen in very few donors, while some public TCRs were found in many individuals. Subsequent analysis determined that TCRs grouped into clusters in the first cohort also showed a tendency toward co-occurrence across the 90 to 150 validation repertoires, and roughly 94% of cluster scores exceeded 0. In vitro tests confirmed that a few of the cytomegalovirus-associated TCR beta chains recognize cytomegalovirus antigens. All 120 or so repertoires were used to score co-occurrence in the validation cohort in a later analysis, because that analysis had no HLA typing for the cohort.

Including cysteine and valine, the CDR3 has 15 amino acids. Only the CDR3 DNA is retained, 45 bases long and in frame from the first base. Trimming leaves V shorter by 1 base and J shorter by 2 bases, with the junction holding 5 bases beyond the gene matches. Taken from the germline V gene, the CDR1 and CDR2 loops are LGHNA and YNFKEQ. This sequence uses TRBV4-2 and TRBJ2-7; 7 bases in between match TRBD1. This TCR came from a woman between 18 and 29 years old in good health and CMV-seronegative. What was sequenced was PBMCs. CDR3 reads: CASSQGTGVPYEQYV. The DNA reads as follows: TGTGCCAGCAGCCAAGGAACAGGGGTCCCCTACGAGCAGTACGTC.